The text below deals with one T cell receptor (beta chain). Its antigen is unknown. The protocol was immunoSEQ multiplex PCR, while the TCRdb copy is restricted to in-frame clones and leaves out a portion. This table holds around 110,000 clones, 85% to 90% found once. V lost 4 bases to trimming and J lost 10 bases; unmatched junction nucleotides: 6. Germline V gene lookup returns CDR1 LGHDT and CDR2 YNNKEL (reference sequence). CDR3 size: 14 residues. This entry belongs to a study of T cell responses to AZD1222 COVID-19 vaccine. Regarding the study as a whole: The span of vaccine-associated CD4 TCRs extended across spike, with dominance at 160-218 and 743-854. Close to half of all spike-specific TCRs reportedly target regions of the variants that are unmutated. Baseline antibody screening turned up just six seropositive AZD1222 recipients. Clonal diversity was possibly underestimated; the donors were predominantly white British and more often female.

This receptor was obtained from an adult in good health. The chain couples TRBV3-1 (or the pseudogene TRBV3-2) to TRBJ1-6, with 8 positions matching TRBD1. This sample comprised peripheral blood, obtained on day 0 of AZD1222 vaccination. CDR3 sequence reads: CASSPGQVRSPLHF. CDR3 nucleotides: TGTGCCAGCAGCCCGGGACAGGTCCGATCACCCCTCCACTTT.